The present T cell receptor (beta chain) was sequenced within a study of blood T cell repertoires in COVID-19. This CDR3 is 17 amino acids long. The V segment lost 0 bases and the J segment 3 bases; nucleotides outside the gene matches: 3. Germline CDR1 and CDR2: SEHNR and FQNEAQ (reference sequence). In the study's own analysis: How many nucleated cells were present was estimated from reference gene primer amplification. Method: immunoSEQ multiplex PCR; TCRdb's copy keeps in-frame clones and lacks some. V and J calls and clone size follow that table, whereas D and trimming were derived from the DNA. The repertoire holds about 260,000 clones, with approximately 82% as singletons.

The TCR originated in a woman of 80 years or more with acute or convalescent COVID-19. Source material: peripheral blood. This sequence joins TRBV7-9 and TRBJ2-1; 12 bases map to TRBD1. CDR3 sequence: CASSLAGTGGFYNEQFF. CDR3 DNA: TGTGCCAGCAGCTTAGCCGGGACAGGGGGCTTCTACAATGAGCAGTTCTTC.